The rows below give T cell receptor beta chains drawn from one sample of a study of blood T cells in healthy people across ages. MiXCR was run by TCRdb on the 5' RACE reads, yielding one entry per CDR3 protein. The table includes around 1.7 million distinct CDR3 sequences, roughly 28% detected once. Sequenced material: blood. The receptors originated from a woman aged 25 to 39 in good health. The CDR3 runs from the conserved cysteine through the conserved F or W. Each record gives: V gene, J gene, CDR3 protein.

>TRBV7-9|TRBJ2-1
CASSPWYSGTGGARYNEQFF
>TRBV30|TRBJ1-4
CAWSQGRNEKLFF
>TRBV20-1|TRBJ2-7
CSGIDRGGSSDEQYF
>TRBV12-3/TRBV12-4|TRBJ2-7
CASSSMGQGSYEQYF
>TRBV2|TRBJ2-1
CASGPTGDNEQFF
>TRBV7-2|TRBJ1-5
CASSLAKDRIGPGQPQHF
>TRBV7-9|TRBJ1-3
CASSLDYSGNTIYF
>TRBV7-9|TRBJ2-3
CASSLAQGLSDTQYF
>TRBV20-1|TRBJ2-1
CSARGHLLSYNEQFF
>TRBV19|TRBJ1-5
CASSIGKLIANQPQHF
>TRBV7-3|TRBJ2-5
CASSLSPSGANEQYF
>TRBV5-1|TRBJ2-1
CASSTGTGYSNEQFF
>TRBV9|TRBJ1-4
CASSPNRGPERLFF